This entry features one T cell receptor beta chain sequence. This receptor's antigen is unknown. Base qualities are not recorded, but no much larger clone differs from it by a single base. This specimen belongs to a study of spatial heterogeneity in lung cancer (dated by TCRdb to the late 2010s). Regarding the complete study: Beta-chain transcripts were consistently detected in greater numbers than alpha-chain transcripts, which likely reflected higher beta-chain transcript abundance. In the raw uncorrected reads, each unique combination of TCR and UMI appeared more than ten times on average. TCR alpha and beta repertoires were quantitatively compared across multiple tumor regions, matched nontumor lung and blood in non-small cell lung cancer. TCR repertoire features were related to nonsynonymous mutation counts determined by whole-exome sequencing of tumor tissue. Both alpha and beta chains were TCR-sequenced in samples taken at surgery, namely 220 tumor regions, 61 to 65 matched nontumor lung samples and around 53 PBMC samples. Study-wide conclusions, independent of this receptor: Ubiquitous expanded tumor TCRs showed up in blood more often at tumor resection than at routine follow-up. Confirming at a functional level the hypothesis that regional TCRs recognize regional mutations was considered to require additional single-cell paired TCR alpha and beta sequencing.

This sample's time point label indicates: sample taken at primary tumor resection. For TCR sequencing, whole RNA was extracted from tumor and nontumor lung tissue, or from cryopreserved PBMC samples, and no cell sorting was done. Samples were obtained from approximately 70 patients with early-stage, untreated non-small cell lung cancer from the lung TRACERx cohort. Patients were selected for TCR sequencing only if sufficient RNA was available from at least two tumor regions. The library relied on 5' RACE. Sequencing relied on a NextSeq 500. To allow correction of PCR and sequencing errors, the TCR library protocol tagged every TCR cDNA molecule with a unique molecular identifier. The study's processing was this. TCR identification, UMI-based error correction and CDR3 extraction were all carried out with Decombinator tools. TCRs above a frequency of 2 per 1,000, corresponding to the top 1% of the tumor frequency distribution, were defined as expanded. Renyi diversity was computed with the R vegan package after each repertoire had been subsampled 100 times to 5,000 TCRs. CDR3 similarity networks were built from amino acid triplet string-kernel similarity, with CDR3s being connected when pairwise similarity was above 0.82. TCRdb applied fastp at Q25 and MiXCR to the public reads, then kept only in-frame beta chains. Entries are consolidated by CDR3 protein sequence, retaining the most common genes and DNA. The V and J calls shown here were made by TCRdb, not taken from the authors' results. In all, the sample holds 30,000 to 45,000 distinct CDR3 sequences, and roughly 8% of those were seen once. The leading ten clones occupy approximately 30% of the sample.

The CDR3 numbers 16 residues from cysteine through phenylalanine. Left in the record is the CDR3 DNA by itself, 48 bases read in frame from the first base. The germline V gene sets CDR1 to MNHNS and CDR2 to SASEGT. Germline trimming: 4 bases from V, 6 bases from J; junction bases outside gene matches: 11. Source: PBMCs, taken at surgery. The chain employs TRBV6-1 and TRBJ1-5, and TRBD1 aligns with 8 junction nucleotides. This receptor was obtained from a male donor with early-stage non-small cell lung cancer. Here the CDR3 is given as CASSGDGQGTVQPQHF. The DNA sequence is TGTGCCAGCAGTGGGGACGGACAGGGAACAGTTCAGCCCCAGCATTTT.